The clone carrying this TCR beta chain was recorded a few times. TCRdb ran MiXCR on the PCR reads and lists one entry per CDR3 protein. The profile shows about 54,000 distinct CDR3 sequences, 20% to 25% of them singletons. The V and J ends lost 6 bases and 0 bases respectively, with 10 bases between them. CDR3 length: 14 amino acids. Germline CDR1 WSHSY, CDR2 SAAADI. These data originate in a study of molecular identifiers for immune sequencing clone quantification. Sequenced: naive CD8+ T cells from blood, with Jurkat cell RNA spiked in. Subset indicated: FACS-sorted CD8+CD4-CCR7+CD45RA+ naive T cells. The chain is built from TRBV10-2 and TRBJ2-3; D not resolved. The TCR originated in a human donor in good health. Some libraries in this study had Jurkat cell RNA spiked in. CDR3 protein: CASRSSYSTDTQYF. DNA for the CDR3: TGCGCCAGCAGATCTTCCTATAGCACAGATACGCAGTATTTT.